A selection of T cell receptor beta chains follows, all from one sample in a study of blood T cell repertoires in COVID-19. The assay was immunoSEQ multiplex PCR, and TCRdb's table has in-frame clones only and misses some. The table records about 240,000 clones, approximately 90% of them present only once. The material sequenced was PBMCs or T cells enriched from blood (not recorded which). The receptors come from a woman under 40 who had recovered from COVID-19. Each CDR3 is given with its conserved first and last residue. A D gene is named only where the DNA matches it firmly. Clone sizes are given selectively: once, few, many, or a class where the clone is expanded.

>-|TRBD2|TRBV9|TRBJ2-3
TGTGCCAGCAGCGTAGGGACTAGCGGGAGTGGACATACGCAGTATTTT
CASSVGTSGSGHTQYF
>-|-|TRBV3-1/TRBV3-2|TRBJ1-3
TGTGCCAGCAGCCAAGAACGCCGCGGTGAAAACACCATATATTTT
CASSQERRGENTIYF
>-|TRBD1|TRBV29-1|TRBJ2-1
TGCAGCGTTGCCCGGACAGGGACTGAGCAGTTCTTC
CSVARTGTEQFF
>-|-|TRBV7-9|TRBJ2-1
TGTGCCAGCAGTCCTAGCGCAGGTGAGCAGTTCTTC
CASSPSAGEQFF
>-|-|TRBV9|TRBJ1-1
TGTGCCAGCAGCGTAGGCCCCCCCGGGTTCACTGAAGCTTTCTTT
CASSVGPPGFTEAFF
>-|TRBD1|TRBV2|TRBJ2-5
TGTGCCAGCAGTGGACAGGGCCAAGAGACCCAGTACTTC
CASSGQGQETQYF
>-|-|TRBV5-1|TRBJ2-3
TGCGCCAGCAGCTCAGGACAGACAAGCACAGATACGCAGTATTTT
CASSSGQTSTDTQYF
>-|TRBD1|TRBV19|TRBJ1-1
TGTGCCAGTAGTATCATACAGGGGGCGAGAGGCGCTGAAGCTTTCTTT
CASSIIQGARGAEAFF
>-|TRBD1|TRBV4-1|TRBJ2-7
TGCGCCAGCAGCCTCCGGGGTGGGACAGGATCCTACGAGCAGTACTTC
CASSLRGGTGSYEQYF
>-|-|TRBV7-2|TRBJ2-7
TGTGCCAGCAGCTCCGACCCGGCAGGGACCTACGAGCAGTACTTC
CASSSDPAGTYEQYF
>-|-|TRBV11-2|TRBJ1-3
TGTGCCAGCAGCTTAGCAGGGGTGGGCGGAAACACCATATATTTT
CASSLAGVGGNTIYF
>-|TRBD1|TRBV28|TRBJ1-1
TGTGCCAGCAGCCGTGGGACAGCACCAAACACTGAAGCTTTCTTT
CASSRGTAPNTEAFF
>-|TRBD1|TRBV27|TRBJ2-7
TGTGCCAGCAGTTTATTCGGGGACAGGGTAGCCTACGAGCAGTACTTC
CASSLFGDRVAYEQYF
>-|-|TRBV28|TRBJ1-5
TGTGCCAGCAGTTTTTTCGGGTGGGGGCATAGCAATCAGCCCCAGCATTTT
CASSFFGWGHSNQPQHF
>-|TRBD1|TRBV9|TRBJ1-5
TGTGCCAGCAGCGTATCAGGGGGCATTAATCAGCCCCAGCATTTT
CASSVSGGINQPQHF
>-|-|TRBV7-2|TRBJ1-5
TGTGCCAGCAGCTTAGCCGTCGGTAGGGGCCAGCCCCAGCATTTT
CASSLAVGRGQPQHF
>-|-|TRBV7-3|TRBJ2-1
TGTGCCAGCAGCGACTCCGGTGGGGCCAGGGGCGATGAGCAGTTCTTC
CASSDSGGARGDEQFF
>-|TRBD2|TRBV27|TRBJ2-3
TGTGCCAGCAGTCCTCGACTAGCCTCAGATACGCAGTATTTT
CASSPRLASDTQYF
>-|-|TRBV14|TRBJ2-1
TGTGCCAGCAGCCCCCAGGGTGTAAATGAGCAGTTCTTC
CASSPQGVNEQFF
>-|-|TRBV18|TRBJ2-7
TGTGCCAGCTCACCTTCCAGCGTCAGCTCCTACGAGCAGTACTTC
CASSPSSVSSYEQYF
>-|TRBD1|TRBV18|TRBJ2-2
TGTGCCAGCTCACCATCGGACAGGGGAAGGGCCGGGGAGCTGTTTTTT
CASSPSDRGRAGELFF
>-|TRBD2|TRBV5-1|TRBJ2-7
TGCGCCAGCAGCCCAAGGGGGGTAGCGGGAGATGAATACGAGCAGTACTTC
CASSPRGVAGDEYEQYF
>once|-|TRBV3-1/TRBV3-2|TRBJ1-1
TGTGCCAGCAGCCAAGATTTTGGGTTCACAGCTGAAGCTTTCTTT
CASSQDFGFTAEAFF
>-|TRBD1|TRBV30|TRBJ1-3
TGTGCCTGGAAAAGGACAGGGCACTCTGGAAACACCATATATTTT
CAWKRTGHSGNTIYF